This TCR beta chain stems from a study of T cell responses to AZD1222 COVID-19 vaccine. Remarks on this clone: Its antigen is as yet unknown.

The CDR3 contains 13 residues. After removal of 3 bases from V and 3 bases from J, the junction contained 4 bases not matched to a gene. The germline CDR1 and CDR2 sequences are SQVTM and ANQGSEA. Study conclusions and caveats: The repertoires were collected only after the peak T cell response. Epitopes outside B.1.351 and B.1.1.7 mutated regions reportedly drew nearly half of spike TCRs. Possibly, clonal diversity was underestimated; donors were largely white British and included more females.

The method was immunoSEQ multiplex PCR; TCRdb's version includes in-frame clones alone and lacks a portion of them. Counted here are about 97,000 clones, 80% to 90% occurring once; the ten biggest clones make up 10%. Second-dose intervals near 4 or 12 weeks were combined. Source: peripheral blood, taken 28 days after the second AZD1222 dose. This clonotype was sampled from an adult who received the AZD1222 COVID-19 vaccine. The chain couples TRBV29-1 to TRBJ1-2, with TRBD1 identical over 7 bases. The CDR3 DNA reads TGCAGCGTTGACTCAGGGGGGGACTATGGCTACACCTTC. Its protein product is CSVDSGGDYGYTF.